This T cell receptor (beta chain) was sequenced in a study of blood T cell repertoires in COVID-19. Germline loops: CDR1 SGHRS, CDR2 YFSETQ. The CDR3 is made up of 15 amino acids. With V trimmed by 4 bases and J by 9 bases, 10 bases remained unmatched. Profiling relied on immunoSEQ multiplex PCR, and the TCRdb table lists in-frame clones only, not all of them. The data show tens of thousands of clones, with roughly 80% seen just once and about 4.2% held by the top ten. This TCR was sampled from a man aged 50 or older with active COVID-19. Input material: peripheral blood. V is TRBV5-1 and J is TRBJ2-1, with TRBD2 identical over 10 bases. In DNA form, the CDR3 reads TGCGCCAGCAGCAAGGGACTAGCGTTGACCCCTGAGCAGTTCTTC. Residues: CASSKGLALTPEQFF.